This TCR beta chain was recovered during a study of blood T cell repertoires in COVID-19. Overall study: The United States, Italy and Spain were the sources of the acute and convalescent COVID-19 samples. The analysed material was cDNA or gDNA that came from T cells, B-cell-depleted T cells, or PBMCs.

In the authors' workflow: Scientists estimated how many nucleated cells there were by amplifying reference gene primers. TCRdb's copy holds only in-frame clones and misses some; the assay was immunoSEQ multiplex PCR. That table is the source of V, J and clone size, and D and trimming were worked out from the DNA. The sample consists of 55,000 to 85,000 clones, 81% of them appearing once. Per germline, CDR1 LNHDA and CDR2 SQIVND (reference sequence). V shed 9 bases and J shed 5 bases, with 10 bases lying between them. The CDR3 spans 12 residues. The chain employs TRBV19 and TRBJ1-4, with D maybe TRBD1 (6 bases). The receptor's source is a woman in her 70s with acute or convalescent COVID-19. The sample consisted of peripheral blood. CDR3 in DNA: TGTGCCAGCCGGACAGCGAATGAAAAACTGTTTTTT. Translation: CASRTANEKLFF. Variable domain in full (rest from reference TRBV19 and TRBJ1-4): DGGITQSPKYLFRKEGQNVTLSCEQNLNHDAMYWYRQDPGQGLRLIYYSQIVNDFQKGDIAEGYSVSREKKESFPLTVTSAQKNPTAFYLCASRTANEKLFFGSGTQLSVL.